Listed here are 9 T cell receptor beta chains from one sample, sequenced in a study of blood T cell repertoires in COVID-19. Profiling relied on immunoSEQ multiplex PCR, and the TCRdb table lists in-frame clones only, not all of them. This repertoire shows 70,000 to 100,000 clones, over 65% found once; its top ten account for approximately 10%. The source material was peripheral blood. The receptors come from a human donor in a cohort sampled during active COVID-19.

This clone has only one observation. The chain combines TRBV4-2 with TRBJ1-1, with a possible D match to TRBD1 (5 bases). The CDR3 runs to 15 residues. Germline V gene sequence: CDR1 LGHNA, CDR2 YNFKEQ. V was pared by 4 bases and J by 0 bases, with 12 bases between. Here the CDR3 DNA reads TGTGCCAGCAGCCGAGAAACAGGTTTGAACACTGAAGCTTTCTTT. This sequence encodes CASSRETGLNTEAFF.

This chain joins TRBV6-5 and TRBJ1-5, with D perhaps TRBD1 (5 bases). This CDR3 comprises 13 residues. Germline assignment: CDR1 MNHEY and CDR2 SVGAGI. The V gene lost 6 bases and the J gene lost 4 bases, with 10 bases spanning the gap. As DNA, the CDR3 is TGTGCCAGCAGACCGGGGGGGAATCAGCCCCAGCATTTT. As protein: CASRPGGNQPQHF.

The chain uses TRBV9 and TRBJ2-7; TRBD2 agrees at 12 bases. Germline-derived CDR1 and CDR2 are SGDLS and YYNGEE. The CDR3 is 18 amino acids. The junction had 9 bases not matched to a gene; V was cut back by 2 bases and J by 0 bases. The CDR3 loop reads CASSVGGLAGGSSYEQYF. The CDR3 DNA follows: TGTGCCAGCAGCGTGGGCGGGCTAGCGGGAGGGAGCTCCTACGAGCAGTACTTC.

This chain connects TRBV19 to TRBJ1-1, with 8 bases that match TRBD1. With 3 bases clipped from V and 1 base from J, the junction kept 4 bases outside the gene matches. The germline V gene has CDR1 LNHDA and CDR2 SQIVND (reference sequence). The CDR3 runs 15 residues. CDR3 DNA: TGTGCCAGTAGTATTGGCGGGACAGGGAACACTGAAGCTTTCTTT. As protein: CASSIGGTGNTEAFF.

V gene TRBV7-8 combines with J gene TRBJ2-1; 7 bases match TRBD2. Per the germline V gene, CDR1 is SGHVS and CDR2 is FQNEAQ. The CDR3 is 13 amino acids. V dropped 6 bases and J dropped 7; count of bases not matched to a gene: 6. CDR3 bases: TGTGCCAGCAGGTTTGGGACTATAAATGAGCAGTTCTTC. It encodes CASRFGTINEQFF.

The J gene is TRBJ2-2, the V gene TRBV2; 8 bases line up with TRBD2. The CDR3 totals 15 residues. Germline V gene lookup returns CDR1 SNHLY and CDR2 FYNNEI. V shed 7 bases and J 1 base; nucleotides not matched to a gene: 5. DNA of the CDR3: TGTGCCAGCACAAATAGCGGGAAGAACACCGGGGAGCTGTTTTTT. Amino acids: CASTNSGKNTGELFF.

The chain uses TRBV5-1 and TRBJ1-1, with TRBD1 matching 9 bases. This CDR3 is 15 amino acids long. V trimming: 0 bases; J trimming: 11 bases; junction bases outside the gene matches: 11. The V gene's germline CDR1 is SGHRS and CDR2 YFSETQ. This chain's CDR3 is CASSLDSGTGKNAFF. CDR3 nucleotide sequence: TGCGCCAGCAGCTTGGACTCCGGGACAGGGAAGAACGCTTTCTTT.

The V gene is TRBV3-1 (or the pseudogene TRBV3-2), the J gene TRBJ1-1; D is uncertain. V dropped 5 bases and J dropped 2 bases, with 12 bases sitting between them. Germline CDR1 is LGHDT and CDR2 is YNNKEL (reference sequence). This CDR3 region has 14 residues. CDR3 in amino acids: CASSINGVNTEAFF. The CDR3 DNA reads as TGTGCCAGCAGCATTAACGGGGTAAACACTGAAGCTTTCTTT.

The V and J genes are TRBV29-1 and TRBJ1-4, with 8 nucleotides matching TRBD1. CDR3 length: 13 amino acids. Germline V gene data show CDR1 as SQVTM and CDR2 as ANQGSEA. With 3 bases clipped from V and 8 bases from J, the junction kept 5 bases outside the gene matches. The CDR3 region is CSVDRGQGEKLFF. The CDR3 nucleotides are TGCAGCGTTGACAGGGGGCAGGGGGAAAAACTGTTTTTT.